The clone carrying this TCR beta chain occurred a few times. Some clones are missing from TCRdb's copy, which holds only in-frame ones; the method was immunoSEQ multiplex PCR. The table has about 120,000 clones, 90% seen once. V lost 0 bases and J lost 6, with 12 bases in between. This CDR3 spans 14 amino acids. The germline V gene encodes CDR1 MGHRA and CDR2 YSYEKL. These data originate in a study of blood T cell repertoires in COVID-19. Study information: T cells, B-cell-depleted T cells, or PBMCs supplied cDNA or gDNA.

The chain carries TRBV4-1 and TRBJ2-7; D ambiguous. The sequence came from a human donor with active COVID-19. The donor label of this sample is uncertain. Sequencing was carried out using peripheral blood. For the CDR3, the DNA is TGCGCCAGCAGCCAAGATGCCCTATTGCTCGAGCAGTACTTC. This codes for CASSQDALLLEQYF.